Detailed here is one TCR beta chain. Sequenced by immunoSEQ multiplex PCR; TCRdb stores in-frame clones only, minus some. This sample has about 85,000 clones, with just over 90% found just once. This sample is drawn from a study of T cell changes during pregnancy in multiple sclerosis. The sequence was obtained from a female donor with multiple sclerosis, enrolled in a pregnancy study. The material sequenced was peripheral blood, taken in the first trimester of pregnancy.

Written as DNA, the CDR3 is TGTGCCAGCAGGAGACAGGCGAATCCCGGGGAGCTGTTTTTT. This gives the protein CASRRQANPGELFF. This rearrangement joins TRBV2 to TRBJ2-2; a weak D match, TRBD1 (6 bases). The germline CDR1 and CDR2 sequences are SNHLY and FYNNEI. Trimming took off 6 bases at V and 6 bases at J, with 14 bases between the two ends. The CDR3 extends over 14 amino acids.